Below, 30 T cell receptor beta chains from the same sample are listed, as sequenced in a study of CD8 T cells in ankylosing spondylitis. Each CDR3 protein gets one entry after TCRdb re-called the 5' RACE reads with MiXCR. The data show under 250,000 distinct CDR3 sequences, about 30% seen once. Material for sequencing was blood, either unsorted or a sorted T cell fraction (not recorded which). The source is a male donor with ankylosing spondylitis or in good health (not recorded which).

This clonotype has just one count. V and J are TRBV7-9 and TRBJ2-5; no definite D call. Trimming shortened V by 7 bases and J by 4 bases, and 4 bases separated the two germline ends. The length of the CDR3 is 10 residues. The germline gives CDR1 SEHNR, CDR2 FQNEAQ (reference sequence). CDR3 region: CASKGETQYF. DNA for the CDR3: TGTGCCAGCAAAGGAGAGACCCAGTACTTC.

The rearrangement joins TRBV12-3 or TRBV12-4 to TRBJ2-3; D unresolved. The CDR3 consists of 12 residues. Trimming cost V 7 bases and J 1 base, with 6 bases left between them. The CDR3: CASTRRTDTQYF. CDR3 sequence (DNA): TGTGCCAGCACCCGACGCACAGATACGCAGTATTTT.

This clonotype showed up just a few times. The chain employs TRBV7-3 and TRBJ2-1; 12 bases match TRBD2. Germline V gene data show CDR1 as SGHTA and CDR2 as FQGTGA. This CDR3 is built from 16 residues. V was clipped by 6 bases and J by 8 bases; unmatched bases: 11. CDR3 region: CASSSDGLAGSDEQFF. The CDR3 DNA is TGTGCCAGCAGTTCCGACGGACTAGCGGGGTCAGATGAGCAGTTCTTC.

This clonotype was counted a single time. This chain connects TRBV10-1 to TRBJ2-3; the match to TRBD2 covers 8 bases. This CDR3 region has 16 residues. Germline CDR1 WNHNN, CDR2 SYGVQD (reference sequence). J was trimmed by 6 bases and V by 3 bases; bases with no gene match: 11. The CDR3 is CASSDPGAGAEDTQYF. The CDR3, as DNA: TGCGCCAGCAGTGACCCTGGAGCGGGGGCTGAGGATACGCAGTATTTT.

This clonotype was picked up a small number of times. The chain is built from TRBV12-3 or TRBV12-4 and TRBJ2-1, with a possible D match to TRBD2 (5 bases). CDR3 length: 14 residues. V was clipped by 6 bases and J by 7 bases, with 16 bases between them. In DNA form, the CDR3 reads TGTGCCAGCAGGGATACCCAGCGGTGGAATGAGCAGTTCTTC. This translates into CASRDTQRWNEQFF.

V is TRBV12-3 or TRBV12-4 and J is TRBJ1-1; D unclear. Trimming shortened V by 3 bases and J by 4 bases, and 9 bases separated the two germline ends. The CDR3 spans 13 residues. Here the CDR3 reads CASSFGVGTEAFF. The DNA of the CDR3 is TGTGCCAGCAGTTTTGGGGTCGGCACTGAAGCTTTCTTT.

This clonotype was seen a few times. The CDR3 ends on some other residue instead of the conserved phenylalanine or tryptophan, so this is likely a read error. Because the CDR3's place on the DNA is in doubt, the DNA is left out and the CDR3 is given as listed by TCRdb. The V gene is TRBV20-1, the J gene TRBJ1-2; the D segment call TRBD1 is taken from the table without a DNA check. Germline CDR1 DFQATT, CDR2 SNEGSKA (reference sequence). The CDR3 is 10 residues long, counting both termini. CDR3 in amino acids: CSARPGPQAV.

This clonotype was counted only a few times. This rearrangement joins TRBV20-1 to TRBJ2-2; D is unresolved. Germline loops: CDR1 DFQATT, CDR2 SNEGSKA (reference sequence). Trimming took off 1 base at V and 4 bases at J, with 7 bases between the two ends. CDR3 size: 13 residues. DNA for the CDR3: TGCAGTGCTAGAGTGTCGGGCACCGGGGAGCTGTTTTTT. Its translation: CSARVSGTGELFF.

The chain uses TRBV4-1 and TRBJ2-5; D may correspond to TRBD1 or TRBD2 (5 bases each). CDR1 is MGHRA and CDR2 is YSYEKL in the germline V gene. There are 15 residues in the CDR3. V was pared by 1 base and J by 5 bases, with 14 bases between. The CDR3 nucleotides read TGCGCCAGCAGCCAAGTTCCAGGGACGTTTGAGACCCAGTACTTC. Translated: CASSQVPGTFETQYF.

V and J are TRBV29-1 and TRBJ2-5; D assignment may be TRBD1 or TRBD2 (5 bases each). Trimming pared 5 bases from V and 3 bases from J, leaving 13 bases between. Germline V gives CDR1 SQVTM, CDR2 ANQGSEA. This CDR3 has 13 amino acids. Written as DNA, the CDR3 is TGCAGCGTTCGAGGGGCGCTTAAAGAGACCCAGTACTTC. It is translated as CSVRGALKETQYF.

The CDR3 bases are TGTGCCAGCAGCCAAGATGTCCGTGGCTACACCTTC. Amino acids: CASSQDVRGYTF. The V gene is TRBV3-1, the J gene TRBJ1-2; D remains ambiguous. Germline lookup yields CDR1 LGHDT and CDR2 YNNKEL (reference sequence). This CDR3 comprises 12 residues. Trimming cost V 0 bases and J 7 bases, with 6 bases left between them. The entire variable domain, with the rest obtained from reference TRBV3-1 and TRBJ1-2, is as follows: DTAVSQTPKYLVTQMGNDKSIKCEQNLGHDTMYWYKQDSKKFLKIMFSYNNKELIINETVPNRFSPKSPDKAHLNLHINSLELGDSAVYFCASSQDVRGYTFGSGTRLTVV.

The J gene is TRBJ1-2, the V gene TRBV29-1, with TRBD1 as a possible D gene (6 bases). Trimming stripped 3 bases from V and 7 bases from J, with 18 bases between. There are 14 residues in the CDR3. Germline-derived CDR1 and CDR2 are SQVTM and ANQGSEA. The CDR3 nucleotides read TGCAGCGTTGAGCCAGGAGGGGGTTTTCGTGGCTACACCTTC. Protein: CSVEPGGGFRGYTF. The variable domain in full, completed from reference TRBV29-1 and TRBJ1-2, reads SAVISQKPSRDICQRGTSLTIQCQVDSQVTMMFWYRQQPGQSLTLIATANQGSEATYESGFVIDKFPISRPNLTFSTLTVSNMSPEDSSIYLCSVEPGGGFRGYTFGSGTRLTVV.

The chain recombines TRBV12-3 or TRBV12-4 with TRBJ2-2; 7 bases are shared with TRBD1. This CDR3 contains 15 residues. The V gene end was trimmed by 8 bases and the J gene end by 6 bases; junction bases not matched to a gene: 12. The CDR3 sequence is CASVASDRTSGELFF. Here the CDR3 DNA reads TGTGCCAGCGTAGCTTCGGACAGGACCTCCGGGGAGCTGTTTTTT.

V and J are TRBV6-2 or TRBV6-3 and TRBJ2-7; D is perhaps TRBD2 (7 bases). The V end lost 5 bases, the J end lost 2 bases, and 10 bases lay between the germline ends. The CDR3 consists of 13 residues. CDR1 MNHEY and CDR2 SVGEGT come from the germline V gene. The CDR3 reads CASSGGATYEQYF. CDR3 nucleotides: TGTGCCAGCAGTGGGGGGGCTACCTACGAGCAGTACTTC.

The CDR3 reads CASGSRRSYEQYF. CDR3 coding DNA: TGTGCCAGCGGGTCCAGACGCTCCTACGAGCAGTACTTC. This chain links TRBV2 with TRBJ2-7; D gene uncertain. V was shortened by 8 bases and J by 0 bases, with 11 bases between the two germline ends. There are 13 residues in the CDR3. The V gene's germline CDR1 is SNHLY and CDR2 FYNNEI.

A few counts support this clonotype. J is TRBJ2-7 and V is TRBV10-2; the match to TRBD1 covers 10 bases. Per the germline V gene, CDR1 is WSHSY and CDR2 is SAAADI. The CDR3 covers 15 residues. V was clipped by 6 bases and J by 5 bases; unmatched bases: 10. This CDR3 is CASSQRQGAWDEQYF. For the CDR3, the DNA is TGCGCCAGCAGCCAAAGACAGGGGGCATGGGACGAGCAGTACTTC.

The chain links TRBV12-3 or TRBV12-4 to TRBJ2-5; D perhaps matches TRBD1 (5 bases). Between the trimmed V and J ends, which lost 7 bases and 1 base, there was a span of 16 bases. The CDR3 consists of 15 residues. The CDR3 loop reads CASTGWGSAQETQYF. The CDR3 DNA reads TGTGCCAGCACCGGGTGGGGCAGCGCCCAAGAGACCCAGTACTTC.

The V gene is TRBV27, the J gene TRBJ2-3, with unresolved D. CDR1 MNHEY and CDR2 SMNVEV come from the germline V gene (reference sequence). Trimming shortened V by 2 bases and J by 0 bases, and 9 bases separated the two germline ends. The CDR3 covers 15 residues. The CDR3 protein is CASSLGSTSTDTQYF. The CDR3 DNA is TGTGCCAGCAGTTTAGGAAGTACTAGCACAGATACGCAGTATTTT.

The CDR3 DNA sequence: TGTGCCAGCAGCATAGGGACCGGGTATAATTCACCCCTCCACTTT. It translates to CASSIGTGYNSPLHF. The V gene is TRBV5-5, the J gene TRBJ1-6; a possible D gene is TRBD1 (5 bases). CDR3 size: 15 residues. Per the germline V gene, CDR1 is SGHKS and CDR2 is YYEKEE (reference sequence). The germline V and J ends were trimmed by 4 bases and 4 bases, with 12 bases remaining between them.

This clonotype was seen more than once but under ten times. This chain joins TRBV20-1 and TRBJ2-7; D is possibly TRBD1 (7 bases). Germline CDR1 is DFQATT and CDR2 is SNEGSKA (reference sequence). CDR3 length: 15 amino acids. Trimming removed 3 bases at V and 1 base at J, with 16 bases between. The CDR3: CSARALRDRSYEQYF. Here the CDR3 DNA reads TGCAGTGCTAGGGCTCTGCGGGACAGATCCTACGAGCAGTACTTC.

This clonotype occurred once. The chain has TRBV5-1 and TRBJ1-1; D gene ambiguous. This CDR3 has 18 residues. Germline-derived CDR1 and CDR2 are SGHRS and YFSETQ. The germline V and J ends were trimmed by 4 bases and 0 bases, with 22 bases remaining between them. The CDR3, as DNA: TGCGCCAGCAGCCGACAAGCGTCTGAGTTTGCCATGAACACTGAAGCTTTCTTT. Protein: CASSRQASEFAMNTEAFF.

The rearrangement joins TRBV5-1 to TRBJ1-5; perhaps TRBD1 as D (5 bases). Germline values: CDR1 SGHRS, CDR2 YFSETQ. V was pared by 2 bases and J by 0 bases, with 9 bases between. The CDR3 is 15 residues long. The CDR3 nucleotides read TGCGCCAGCAGCTTCGGGGACTTTAGCAATCAGCCCCAGCATTTT. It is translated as CASSFGDFSNQPQHF.

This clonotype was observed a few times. The CDR3 spells CSVEGVAGGPLNTQYF. The DNA of the CDR3 is TGCAGCGTTGAAGGCGTAGCGGGGGGGCCTCTGAATACGCAGTATTTT. This rearrangement joins TRBV29-1 to TRBJ2-3; 11 bases are shared with TRBD2. CDR1 and CDR2 (germline): SQVTM, ANQGSEA. Trimming cost V 1 base and J 7 bases; bases outside gene matches: 10. The CDR3 is 16 residues long.

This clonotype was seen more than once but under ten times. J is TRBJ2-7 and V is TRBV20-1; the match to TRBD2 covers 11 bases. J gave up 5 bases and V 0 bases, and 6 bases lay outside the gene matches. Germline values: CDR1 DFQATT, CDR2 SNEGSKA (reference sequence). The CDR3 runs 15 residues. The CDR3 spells CSARDWVAGGDEQYF. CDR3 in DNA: TGCAGTGCTAGAGATTGGGTAGCGGGGGGGGACGAGCAGTACTTC.

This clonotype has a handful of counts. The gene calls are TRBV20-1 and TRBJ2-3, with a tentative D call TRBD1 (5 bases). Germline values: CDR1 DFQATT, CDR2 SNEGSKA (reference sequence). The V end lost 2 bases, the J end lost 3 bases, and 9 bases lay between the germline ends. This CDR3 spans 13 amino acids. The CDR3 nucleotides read TGCAGTGCTAGACCCCAGGGTACAGATACGCAGTATTTT. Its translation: CSARPQGTDTQYF.

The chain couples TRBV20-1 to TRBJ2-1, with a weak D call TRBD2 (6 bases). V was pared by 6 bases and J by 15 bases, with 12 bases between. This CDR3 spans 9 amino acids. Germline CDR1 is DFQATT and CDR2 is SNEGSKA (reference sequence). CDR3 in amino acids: CSAAGRPFF. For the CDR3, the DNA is TGCAGTGCCGCGGGGAGGCCGTTCTTC.

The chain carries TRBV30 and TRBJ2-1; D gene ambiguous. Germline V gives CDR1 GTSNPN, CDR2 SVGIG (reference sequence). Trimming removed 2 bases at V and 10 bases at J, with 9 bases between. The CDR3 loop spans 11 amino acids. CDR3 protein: CAWSPRGEQFF. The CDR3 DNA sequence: TGTGCCTGGAGTCCCCGTGGGGAGCAGTTCTTC.

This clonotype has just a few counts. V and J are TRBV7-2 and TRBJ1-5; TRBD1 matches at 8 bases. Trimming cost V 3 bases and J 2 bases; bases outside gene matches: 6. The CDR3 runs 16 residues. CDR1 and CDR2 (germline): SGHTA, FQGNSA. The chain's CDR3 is CASSLVTGAGNQPQHF. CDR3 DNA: TGTGCCAGCAGCTTGGTGACAGGGGCGGGCAATCAGCCCCAGCATTTT.

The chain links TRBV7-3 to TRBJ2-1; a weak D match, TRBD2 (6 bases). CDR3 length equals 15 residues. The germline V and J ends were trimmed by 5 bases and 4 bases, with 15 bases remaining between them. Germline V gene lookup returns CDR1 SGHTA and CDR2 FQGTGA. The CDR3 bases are TGTGCCAGCAGCCCAAGACCGACTAGTTACAATGAGCAGTTCTTC. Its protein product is CASSPRPTSYNEQFF.

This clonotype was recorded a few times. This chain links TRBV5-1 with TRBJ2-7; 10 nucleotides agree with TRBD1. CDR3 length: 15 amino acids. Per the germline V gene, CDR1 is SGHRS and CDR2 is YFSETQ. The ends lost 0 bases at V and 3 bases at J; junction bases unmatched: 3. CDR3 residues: CASSLEGQGIYEQYF. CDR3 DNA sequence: TGCGCCAGCAGCTTGGAGGGACAGGGGATCTACGAGCAGTACTTC.